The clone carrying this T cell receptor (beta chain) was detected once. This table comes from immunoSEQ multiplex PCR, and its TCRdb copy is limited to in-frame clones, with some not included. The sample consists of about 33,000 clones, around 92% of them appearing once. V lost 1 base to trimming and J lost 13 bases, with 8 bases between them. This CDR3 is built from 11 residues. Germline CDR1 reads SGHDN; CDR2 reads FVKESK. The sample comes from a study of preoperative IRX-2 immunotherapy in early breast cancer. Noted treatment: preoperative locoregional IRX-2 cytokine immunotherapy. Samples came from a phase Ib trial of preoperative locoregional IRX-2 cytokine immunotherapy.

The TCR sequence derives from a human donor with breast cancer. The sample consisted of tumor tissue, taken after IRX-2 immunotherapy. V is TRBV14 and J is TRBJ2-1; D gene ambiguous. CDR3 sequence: CASSQAHGQFF. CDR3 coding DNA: TGTGCCAGCAGCCAAGCGCACGGTCAGTTCTTC. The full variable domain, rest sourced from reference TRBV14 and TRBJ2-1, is EAGVTQFPSHSVIEKGQTVTLRCDPISGHDNLYWYRRVMGKEIKFLLHFVKESKQDESGMPNNRFLAERTGGTYSTLKVQPAELEDSGVYFCASSQAHGQFFGPGTRLTVL.